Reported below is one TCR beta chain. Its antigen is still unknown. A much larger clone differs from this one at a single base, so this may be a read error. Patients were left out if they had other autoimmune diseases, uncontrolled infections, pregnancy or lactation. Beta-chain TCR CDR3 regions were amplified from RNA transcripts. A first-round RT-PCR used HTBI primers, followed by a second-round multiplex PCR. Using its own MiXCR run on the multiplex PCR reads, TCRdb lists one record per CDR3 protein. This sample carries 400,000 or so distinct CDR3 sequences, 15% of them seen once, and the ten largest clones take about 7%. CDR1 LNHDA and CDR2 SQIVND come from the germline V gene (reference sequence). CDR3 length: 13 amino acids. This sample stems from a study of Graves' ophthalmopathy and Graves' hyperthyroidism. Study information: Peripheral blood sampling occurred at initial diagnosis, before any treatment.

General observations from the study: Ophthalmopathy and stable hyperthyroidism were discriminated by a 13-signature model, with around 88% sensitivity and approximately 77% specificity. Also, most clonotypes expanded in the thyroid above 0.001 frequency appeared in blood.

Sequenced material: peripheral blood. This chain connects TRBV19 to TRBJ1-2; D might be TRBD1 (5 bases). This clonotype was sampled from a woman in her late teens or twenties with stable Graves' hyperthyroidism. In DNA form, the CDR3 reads TGTACCAGTTTGGGAAGGGGCTCGTATGGCTACACCTTC. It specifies CTSLGRGSYGYTF.